This T cell receptor beta chain came from a study of CD8+ T cells in alopecia areata. Study at large: Among treated patients, oral tofacitinib was administered at 5 to 10 mg twice daily. For treated patients, severity scores reflected the percentage of scalp area affected.

This clone was observed a few times. Antigen: not known. Whole-study results and caveats: Scalp clonality, together with expanded CD8+ clones among the top 100, fell significantly with tofacitinib. In scalp samples, resident alphabeta T cells of normal skin are also sequenced.

The sequencing template was cDNA reverse transcribed from extracted RNA. The repertoire was sequenced with immunoSEQ multiplex PCR; TCRdb's copy has only in-frame clones and lacks some. The sample holds roughly 190,000 clones, roughly 60% seen once. Treatment meaning: oral pan-JAK inhibitor, 5-10 mg twice daily. This specimen was CD4+ T cells sorted from blood, taken at week 24, from a patient treated with tofacitinib. The origin of this receptor is a human donor with alopecia areata.

This CDR3 is CAISESRSGGARRDTQYF. In DNA form, the CDR3 reads TGTGCCATCAGTGAGTCGAGAAGCGGGGGGGCCCGAAGAGATACGCAGTATTTT. The chain joins TRBV10-3 to TRBJ2-3; 10 bases are shared with TRBD2. Per germline, CDR1 ENHRY and CDR2 SYGVKD. The ends lost 0 bases at V and 5 bases at J; junction bases unmatched: 11. The CDR3 has 18 residues.